The text below deals with one TCR beta chain. Its antigen has not been determined. Its ends do not fully match the called genes, so a read error is possible. This specimen comes from a study of blood T cells in healthy people across ages (dated by TCRdb to the mid-2010s). Looking at the study overall: In model experiments, roughly one uniquely barcoded TCR beta cDNA molecule per two T cells was captured by template switching. Four age groups were formed from the donors: young (average around 15 years), middle-aged (just under 40), aged (approximately 60) and long-lived (less than 85). Using the same blood draw, the study looked at two additional independent replicas of 1 million unique cDNA reads for two donors, one aged 18 to 30 and the other aged 80 or older. To track age-related changes in TCR beta repertoire diversity, the study relied on deep sequencing normalized with unique cDNA molecular identifiers. To avoid experimental bias, donors of different ages were randomly spread across the sequencing lanes.

Overall study results and their limits: The CMV infection status of donors was not known, potentially confounding age-related changes in expanded clonotypes. A strong correlation was found between observed TCR beta diversity and the percentage of naive T cells measured by flow cytometry. Total diversity estimates from one million sequenced T cells were considered lower bounds and underestimates. As age increased, observed TCR beta diversity per million T cells dropped in a roughly linear way, and a significant reduction was already evident by age 40. Because profiling used bulk unsorted PBMCs, naive and antigen-experienced compartments could not be compared conclusively. Compared with the aged group, the long-lived group had more naive CD4+ T cells, fewer expanded clones and increased TCR diversity, suggesting age selection.

Receptors were amplified or captured by 5' RACE. Sequencing was carried out with an Illumina HiSeq 2500. A second 7 to 11 cycle PCR used a sample-barcoded 5' primer and a J-beta primer mix. A template-switch 5' adaptor carrying 12 random nucleotides introduced a unique molecular identifier onto each TCR beta cDNA molecule. Each sample yielded at least 2.5 million CDR3-containing paired-end reads. First-strand cDNA synthesis was performed from all RNA using the Mint cDNA synthesis kit, with priming by a TRBC-specific oligonucleotide. All cDNA was treated with uracil-DNA glycosylase and then went through a first 18-cycle PCR with the universal primers M1SS and BC2_uni_R. Concerning the study's data processing: Normalization of each sample was performed by random selection of 1 million high-quality reads, each carrying a distinct molecular identifier. Instead of being binned into consensus sequences, reads that shared molecular identifiers were thrown out. MiTCR, run with a Q25 quality threshold and the strictest error-elimination algorithm, handled CDR3 identification, clonotype clustering and error correction. A nonparametric unseen species model using Euler transformation provided a lower-bound estimate of total TCR beta diversity. TCRdb took the public reads, trimmed them with fastp at Q25, ran MiXCR for clone calling and kept in-frame beta chains. CDR3 protein sequences are deduplicated, and each keeps its most common genes and DNA. The V and J calls reflect TCRdb's pipeline rather than the authors' work. The table for this sample lists about 640,000 distinct CDR3 sequences; roughly 58% of them were counted only once. Jointly, the top ten make up roughly 34% of the sample.

Systemically healthy Caucasian individuals from Russia, 39 in total and aged roughly 6 to 100 years, were included as donors. Ten milliliters of peripheral blood were drawn from each donor into EDTA-treated Vacutainer tubes. Ficoll-Paque density-gradient centrifugation was used to isolate PBMCs, with at least 6.5 million per sample. Total RNA, at least 5 micrograms per sample, was extracted from PBMCs with Trizol reagent. Naive CD45RAhigh/CD27high T cell percentages were measured by flow cytometry on a PBMC aliquot from every donor. Including the terminal cysteine and phenylalanine, the CDR3 comprises 17 residues. Here the CDR3 DNA is all that survives: 51 bases in frame from base 1. For CDR1 and CDR2, the germline V gene lists ENHRY and SYGVKD.

This clonotype was sampled from a man between 60 and 70 years old in good health. The receptor chain draws on TRBV10-3 and TRBJ2-4; 14 central nucleotides agree with TRBD2. Sequenced input: blood. At the DNA level, the sequence is TGTGCCTCCAGACCGGGACTAGCGGGGGTAGCCAAAGACATTCAGTACTTC. It translates to CASRPGLAGVAKDIQYF.